These 9 T cell receptor beta chains share one sample of origin, sequenced in a study of blood T cell repertoires in COVID-19. Method: immunoSEQ multiplex PCR; TCRdb's copy keeps in-frame clones and lacks some. The profile shows 390,000 or so clones, 85% to 90% of them singletons. Material for sequencing was PBMCs or T cells enriched from blood (not recorded which). The receptors here all came from a man between 18 and 29 years old who had recovered from COVID-19.

The chain is built from TRBV11-2 and TRBJ2-2; perhaps TRBD1 as D (5 bases). This CDR3 has 16 residues. Trimming took 4 bases from V and 4 from J, leaving 16 bases between them. From germline, CDR1 is SGHAT and CDR2 FQNNGV. The CDR3 reads CASSYLLRVGTGELFF. The CDR3 bases are TGTGCCAGCAGCTACCTACTCAGGGTTGGCACCGGGGAGCTGTTTTTT.

The chain joins TRBV28 to TRBJ2-3; TRBD2 is a possible D gene (7 bases). The CDR3 is made up of 14 amino acids. Germline CDR1 MDHEN, CDR2 SYDVKM. V was clipped by 4 bases and J by 3 bases, with 11 bases between them. The DNA of the CDR3 is TGTGCCAGCAGTTCAGGGGAGGGGACAGATACGCAGTATTTT. Encoded protein: CASSSGEGTDTQYF. Complete variable domain (other parts from reference TRBV28 and TRBJ2-3): DVKVTQSSRYLVKRTGEKVFLECVQDMDHENMFWYRQDPGLGLRLIYFSYDVKMKEKGDIPEGYSVSREKKERFSLILESASTNQTSMYLCASSSGEGTDTQYFGPGTRLTVL.

The chain has TRBV3-1 (or the pseudogene TRBV3-2) and TRBJ2-7; TRBD1 matches 11 bases. From germline, CDR1 is LGHDT and CDR2 YNNKEL (reference sequence). The CDR3 consists of 15 residues. J gave up 8 bases and V 0 bases, and 6 bases lay outside the gene matches. The CDR3 is CASSQEGQGAGKQYF. Here the CDR3 DNA reads TGTGCCAGCAGCCAAGAAGGACAGGGGGCCGGAAAGCAGTACTTC.

CDR3 sequence: CAIGGGSSYEQYF. DNA of the CDR3: TGTGCCATTGGAGGAGGGAGTTCCTACGAGCAGTACTTC. This chain connects TRBV25-1 to TRBJ2-7; possibly TRBD2 for D (6 bases). V lost 10 bases, J lost 1 base, and 14 bases lay in between. The CDR3 is made up of 13 amino acids. CDR1 is MGHDK, CDR2 SYGVNS, per germline.

V usage is TRBV9 and J usage is TRBJ1-1; TRBD1 aligns across 7 bases. Germline CDR1 and CDR2: SGDLS and YYNGEE. V gave up 4 bases and J gave up 4 bases; unmatched junction bases: 10. The CDR3 runs to 15 residues. Here the CDR3 reads CASSRGTAVFTEAFF. The DNA for the CDR3 is TGTGCCAGCAGCCGAGGGACAGCAGTATTCACTGAAGCTTTCTTT.

The rearrangement links TRBV18 to TRBJ1-2; 10 bases align to TRBD1. Germline V gives CDR1 KGHSH, CDR2 LQKENI. V lost 1 base to trimming and J lost 5 bases; unmatched junction nucleotides: 4. This CDR3 has 15 amino acids. The CDR3 coding sequence is TGTGCCAGCTCACCACGGGACAGGGGTGGATATGGCTACACCTTC. This encodes CASSPRDRGGYGYTF.

This chain joins TRBV15 and TRBJ1-2; 7 bases align to TRBD1. The V gene end was trimmed by 5 bases and the J gene end by 2 bases; junction bases not matched to a gene: 11. CDR3 length equals 16 residues. From germline, CDR1 is LNHNV and CDR2 YYDKDF (reference sequence). The CDR3 loop reads CATSATTGNPNYGYTF. The CDR3 DNA reads as TGTGCCACCAGCGCGACGACAGGGAACCCCAACTATGGCTACACCTTC.

The chain carries TRBV3-1 (or the pseudogene TRBV3-2) and TRBJ2-5; TRBD2 agrees at 8 bases. CDR1 is LGHDT and CDR2 is YNNKEL in the germline V gene (reference sequence). The CDR3 totals 16 residues. V lost 0 bases and J lost 1; bases outside the gene matches: 4. The CDR3 sequence: CASSQDRGGIQETQYF. CDR3 DNA sequence: TGTGCCAGCAGCCAAGATCGGGGGGGGATCCAAGAGACCCAGTACTTC.

This clone was seen a few times. V gene TRBV6-5 combines with J gene TRBJ2-5; TRBD2 might be the D (6 bases). CDR1 and CDR2 from the germline V gene are MNHEY and SVGAGI. The CDR3 runs 13 residues. Trimming removed 6 bases from V and 5 bases from J, with 13 bases in between. In DNA form, the CDR3 reads TGTGCCAGCAGCCAGGGAGGTGGGGAGACCCAGTACTTC. Its protein product is CASSQGGGETQYF.